Sequencing of this T cell receptor (beta chain) was carried out in a study of T cells in Graves' hyperthyroidism and ophthalmopathy. About the research overall: Any treatment followed the collection of peripheral blood at initial diagnosis. Overall study findings and caveats: Most clonotypes expanded in thyroid above 0.001 were likewise present in blood.

This clonotype appeared many times. The target antigen is unknown. Trimming took 5 bases from V and 5 from J; bases not matched to a gene: 7. The CDR3 extends over 15 amino acids. CDR1 SGHVS and CDR2 FNYEAQ come from the germline V gene. Researchers took RNA transcripts and amplified the TCR beta CDR3 regions from them. First-round RT-PCR targeting the TCR CDR3 was performed with the HTBI primer set. Each CDR3 protein gets one entry after TCRdb re-called the multiplex PCR reads with MiXCR. The repertoire holds 280,000 or so distinct CDR3 sequences, with around 25% as singletons. The hyperthyroidism patients had all been newly diagnosed, and their disease duration was under 2 months. Their ages ranged from 18 to 65 years. The blood specimen was taken at initial hyperthyroidism diagnosis, before any ophthalmopathy symptoms.

The gene calls are TRBV7-6 and TRBJ2-5; 11 bases are shared with TRBD2. Sequencing was carried out using blood. This TCR came from a man in his forties with Graves' hyperthyroidism that later progressed to Graves' ophthalmopathy. The CDR3 loop reads CASSPWTSGSETQYF. CDR3 nucleotide sequence: TGTGCCAGCAGCCCCTGGACTAGCGGGTCGGAGACCCAGTACTTC.